This T cell receptor (beta chain) was recorded in a study of cytomegalovirus exposure and HLA in healthy donors. With 3 bases clipped from V and 3 bases from J, the junction kept 6 bases outside the gene matches. The CDR3 sequence is 15 residues long. Germline lookup yields CDR1 LNHDA and CDR2 SQIVND (reference sequence). Unrecorded immune exposure was likely among donors, who were nominally healthy when sampled. Regarding the study as a whole: In vitro work confirmed that a few CMV-associated chains recognize CMV antigens. With later analysis, a missense DCLRE1C variant became linked to TCR beta V- and J-gene trimming. Some V segments, TRBV6-2 and TRBV6-3 among them, were indistinguishable and were therefore excluded.

PCR was performed using 60 Vbeta and 13 Jbeta primers. Only in-frame clones appear in the TCRdb table, and some are missing; sequencing was by immunoSEQ multiplex PCR. The sample holds about 130,000 clones, around three quarters seen once. As to this clone: As yet, its antigen is unknown.

The chain carries TRBV19 and TRBJ2-7, with TRBD1 matching 9 bases. The specimen sequenced was PBMCs. This TCR came from a woman aged 60-75 years in good health and CMV-seropositive. This chain's CDR3 is CASSIVDRGVYEQYF. In nucleotides, the CDR3 is TGTGCCAGTAGTATTGTGGACAGGGGCGTCTACGAGCAGTACTTC.